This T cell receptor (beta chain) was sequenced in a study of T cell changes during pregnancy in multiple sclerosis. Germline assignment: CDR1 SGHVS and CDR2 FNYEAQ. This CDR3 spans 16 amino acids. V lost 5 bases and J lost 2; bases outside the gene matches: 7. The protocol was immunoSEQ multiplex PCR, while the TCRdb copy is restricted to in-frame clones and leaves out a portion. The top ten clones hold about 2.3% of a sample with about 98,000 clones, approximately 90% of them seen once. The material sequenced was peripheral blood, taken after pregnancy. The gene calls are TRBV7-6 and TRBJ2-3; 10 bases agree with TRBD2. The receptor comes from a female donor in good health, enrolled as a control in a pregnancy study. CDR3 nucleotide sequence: TGTGCCAGCAGCGTCCGGACTAGCGGAGTCACAGATACGCAGTATTTT. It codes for CASSVRTSGVTDTQYF.